Below, one T cell receptor beta chain is given with its context. These data are taken from a study of cytomegalovirus exposure and HLA in healthy donors. Use of 60 Vbeta and 13 Jbeta primers characterized the PCR. This table comes from immunoSEQ multiplex PCR, and its TCRdb copy is limited to in-frame clones, with some not included. The table has roughly 250,000 clones, around four fifths seen once. Per germline, CDR1 LGHNA and CDR2 YNFKEQ. Unmatched junction bases numbered 9, after V lost 4 bases and J lost 7 bases. The CDR3 spans 15 residues. The sample comprised PBMCs. The chain recombines TRBV4-2 with TRBJ2-1; TRBD2 agrees at 8 bases. This TCR derives from a woman aged 40 to 50 in good health and CMV-seropositive. The CDR3 protein is CASSPREGPRNEQFF. CDR3 bases: TGTGCCAGCAGCCCTCGGGAGGGCCCCAGGAATGAGCAGTTCTTC.